One sample yielded the 17 T cell receptor beta chains listed below, sequenced in a study of T-cell reconstitution after alpha-beta-depleted transplantation in children. TCRbeta library preparation incorporated unique molecular identifiers. TCRdb redid the calling of the PCR reads with MiXCR, one entry per CDR3 protein. This table has fewer than 700,000 distinct CDR3 sequences, over 10% appearing once. Specimen: PBMCs, mostly from graft donor cells, collected 360 days after TCRalphabeta/CD19-depleted stem cell transplant. Receptor source: a male patient between 10 and 17 years old who had a stem cell transplant for acute myeloid leukemia, so the T cells may come from the graft donor.

This clonotype was counted a few times. CDR3 amino acids: CASSYRGLAGTYEQYF. DNA for the CDR3: TGTGCCAGCAGTTATAGGGGACTAGCGGGAACCTACGAGCAGTACTTC. This chain connects TRBV6-2 or TRBV6-3 to TRBJ2-7; 13 nucleotides align to TRBD2. There are 16 residues in the CDR3. Germline V gene lookup returns CDR1 MNHEY and CDR2 SVGEGT. V lost 3 bases to trimming and J lost 2 bases; unmatched junction nucleotides: 4.

This clonotype was counted between two and nine times. V gene TRBV4-2 combines with J gene TRBJ2-7, with a possible D match to TRBD1 (5 bases). The length of the CDR3 is 15 residues. CDR1 and CDR2 (germline): LGHNA, YNFKEQ. Trimming removed 0 bases at V and 3 bases at J, with 12 bases between. The CDR3 region is CASSQEGRANYEQYF. CDR3 in DNA: TGTGCCAGCAGCCAAGAGGGCAGGGCCAACTACGAGCAGTACTTC.

This clonotype was observed a handful of times. This sequence joins TRBV19 and TRBJ2-1, with 10 positions matching TRBD2. The CDR3 length is 13 residues. J was trimmed by 7 bases and V by 8 bases; bases with no gene match: 5. The germline V gene encodes CDR1 LNHDA and CDR2 SQIVND (reference sequence). The CDR3 loop reads CASQGLAINEQFF. The CDR3 DNA sequence: TGTGCCAGTCAGGGACTAGCGATTAATGAGCAGTTCTTC.

This clonotype occurred a few times. The V and J genes are TRBV20-1 and TRBJ2-3; no clear D gene. The V end lost 5 bases, the J end lost 4 bases, and 13 bases lay between the germline ends. This CDR3 is 13 amino acids long. Germline CDR1 is DFQATT and CDR2 is SNEGSKA (reference sequence). DNA for the CDR3: TGCAGTGCTTCTCTGATTGTTTCAGATACGCAGTATTTT. It yields the protein CSASLIVSDTQYF.

There are a few counts of this clonotype. Just one base apart from a much larger clone, this may be a read error. J is TRBJ2-7 and V is TRBV7-2; D is ambiguous. Per the germline V gene, CDR1 is SGHTA and CDR2 is FQGNSA. The ends were cut back, 1 base at V and 7 bases at J, with 8 bases in the middle. This CDR3 is 12 amino acids long. The CDR3 here is CASSLDPWEQYF. The CDR3, as DNA: TGTGCCAGCAGCTTAGACCCTTGGGAGCAGTACTTC.

The chain couples TRBV6-2 or TRBV6-3 to TRBJ2-7; 13 nucleotides agree with TRBD2. CDR3 length: 17 amino acids. V trimming: 4 bases; J trimming: 4 bases; junction bases outside the gene matches: 10. The germline CDR1 and CDR2 sequences are MNHEY and SVGEGT. The CDR3 reads CASSSRLAGGVNYEQYF. The DNA of the CDR3 is TGTGCCAGCAGTTCACGACTAGCGGGAGGAGTTAATTACGAGCAGTACTTC.

This clonotype was seen at least ten times. This chain uses TRBV5-1 with TRBJ2-2; D may be TRBD2 (6 bases). Trimming took off 3 bases at V and 5 bases at J, with 14 bases between the two ends. In germline, CDR1 is SGHRS, CDR2 YFSETQ. The CDR3 length is 15 residues. Here the CDR3 reads CASSYLATATGELFF. The CDR3 DNA follows: TGCGCCAGCAGCTATCTAGCGACGGCGACCGGGGAGCTGTTTTTT.

This clonotype was seen a handful of times. V is TRBV12-3 or TRBV12-4 and J is TRBJ2-7; possibly TRBD2 for D (7 bases). The CDR3 loop spans 15 amino acids. V was clipped by 1 base and J by 2 bases, with 12 bases between them. Here the CDR3 reads CASSLVGGLTYEQYF. CDR3 DNA: TGTGCCAGCAGTTTAGTGGGGGGGCTCACCTACGAGCAGTACTTC.

This clonotype has just a few counts. The chain is built from TRBV5-6 and TRBJ2-6, with D possibly matching TRBD2 (6 bases). Per the germline V gene, CDR1 is SGHDT and CDR2 is YYEEEE. The germline V and J ends were trimmed by 2 bases and 0 bases, with 15 bases remaining between them. This CDR3 has 18 amino acids. CDR3: CASSLYERARSGANVLTF. As DNA, the CDR3 is TGTGCCAGCAGCTTATATGAGCGGGCCCGCTCTGGGGCCAACGTCCTGACTTTC.

In this sample, this clonotype turned up a few times. CDR3 loop: CSVDGSSGANVLTF. CDR3 bases: TGCAGCGTTGACGGAAGCTCTGGGGCCAACGTCCTGACTTTC. The chain recombines TRBV29-1 with TRBJ2-6; D is unresolved. The germline V gene has CDR1 SQVTM and CDR2 ANQGSEA. This CDR3 has 14 residues. Between the trimmed V and J ends, which lost 3 bases and 0 bases, there was a span of 6 bases.

This clonotype was seen a few times. The rearrangement joins TRBV19 to TRBJ2-1; TRBD2 matches at 8 bases. V lost 2 bases to trimming and J lost 3 bases; unmatched junction nucleotides: 6. The germline V gene encodes CDR1 LNHDA and CDR2 SQIVND (reference sequence). This CDR3 is built from 16 residues. The CDR3 here is CASSILWTSLYNEQFF. The CDR3 region has the DNA TGTGCCAGTAGTATACTATGGACTAGCCTCTACAATGAGCAGTTCTTC.

The J gene is TRBJ2-5, the V gene TRBV18; perhaps TRBD1 as D (6 bases). V gave up 3 bases and J gave up 0 bases, with 8 bases separating them. Per the germline V gene, CDR1 is KGHSH and CDR2 is LQKENI. CDR3 length: 14 residues. As DNA, the CDR3 is TGTGCCAGCTCACCGCGACAGGACCAAGAGACCCAGTACTTC. Protein sequence: CASSPRQDQETQYF.

This clonotype was recorded at least ten times. The chain combines TRBV21-1 with TRBJ2-7; the D call in the table, TRBD2, was not verified against the DNA. TRBV21-1 is termed a pseudogene. This CDR3 comprises 15 residues. The CDR3 sequence is CVFSPAVHPPYEQYF. The CDR3, as DNA: TGTGTCTTTTCTCCAGCTGTCCATCCTCCCTACGAGCAGTACTTC.

A word on this clonotype: A single base separates this from a much larger clone, so it may be a read error. V gene TRBV7-3 combines with J gene TRBJ2-3; D is possibly TRBD1 or TRBD2 (5 bases each). Germline CDR1 reads SGHTA; CDR2 reads FQGTGA. The CDR3 spans 15 residues. The CDR3 protein is CASSLEGRAGDTEYF. Here the CDR3 DNA reads TGTGCCAGCAGCTTAGAGGGACGGGCCGGGGATACGGAGTATTTT.

This clonotype was found many times. This sequence may be a read error, since a much larger clone differs from it by one base. The rearrangement joins TRBV6-2 or TRBV6-3 to TRBJ2-5; D unresolved. CDR3 length: 10 amino acids. The V end lost 6 bases, the J end lost 4 bases, and 3 bases lay between the germline ends. Germline values: CDR1 MNHEY, CDR2 SVGEGT. CDR3 sequence (DNA): TGTGCCAGCAGCCGAGAGACCCAGTACTTC. Residues: CASSRETQYF.

At least ten counts were recorded for this clonotype. This chain joins TRBV10-3 and TRBJ2-2; 9 nucleotides line up with TRBD1. V was clipped by 11 bases and J by 5 bases; unmatched bases: 6. The CDR3 has 13 residues. Germline V gene lookup returns CDR1 ENHRY and CDR2 SYGVKD. The CDR3 here is CAVQGAQTGELFF. As DNA, the CDR3 is TGTGCCGTACAGGGGGCTCAAACCGGGGAGCTGTTTTTT.

The gene calls are TRBV7-2 and TRBJ1-2; tentatively, D is TRBD1 (5 bases). CDR3 length: 17 amino acids. Germline V gene data show CDR1 as SGHTA and CDR2 as FQGNSA. The ends were cut back, 0 bases at V and 5 bases at J, with 19 bases in the middle. CDR3 region: CASSLASLRAWGYGYTF. The CDR3 coding sequence is TGTGCCAGCAGCTTAGCCAGTCTGAGGGCCTGGGGGTATGGCTACACCTTC.